These T cell receptor beta chains were read from a single sample in a study of blood T cell repertoires in COVID-19. Data came from immunoSEQ multiplex PCR; TCRdb stores just in-frame clones and leaves some out. Counted here are fewer than 80,000 clones, 90% occurring once; the ten biggest clones make up less than 9%. Material: peripheral blood. These receptors originate from a human donor in a cohort sampled during active COVID-19. Both conserved end residues are trimmed from each CDR3. A D gene is named only where the DNA matches it firmly.

TRBD1 | TRBJ1-1 | TRBV11-1 | ASSLLTTGDTEAF
TRBD1 | TRBJ2-3 | TRBV10-1 | ASSDPTGVGTDTQY
. | TRBJ1-1 | TRBV10-1 | ASSWTFRAEAF
. | TRBJ1-6 | TRBV5-1 | ASSLAQGLNSPLH
TRBD1 | TRBJ1-6 | TRBV10-3 | AISEGDRGLNSPLH
. | TRBJ2-3 | TRBV12-3/TRBV12-4 | ASSFPGTDTQY
TRBD2 | TRBJ2-1 | TRBV10-3 | AISEGTSRGNEQF
. | TRBJ2-3 | TRBV4-2 | ASSREGSGVADTQY
. | TRBJ2-5 | TRBV29-1 | SVRTEQETQY
TRBD1 | TRBJ1-2 | TRBV6-1 | ASSDPPGDSPSVGYGYT
. | TRBJ1-6 | TRBV7-8 | ASSLAGSNSPLH
. | TRBJ1-4 | TRBV7-8 | ASSFSVEKLF
. | TRBJ2-7 | TRBV11-2 | ASSPRGGREYEQY
TRBD2 | TRBJ2-1 | TRBV11-2 | ASSLSRGGVNEQF
. | TRBJ1-2 | TRBV13 | ASSLAFWGDRYGYT
. | TRBJ1-2 | TRBV6-1 | ASSEQGTSNYGYT
TRBD1 | TRBJ2-3 | TRBV5-1 | ASVQGAEDTQY
. | TRBJ2-7 | TRBV12-3/TRBV12-4 | ASSHTLGLEQY
. | TRBJ1-4 | TRBV6-5 | ASSYSVDPQAKLF
. | TRBJ2-2 | TRBV5-1 | ASSLARGGSTGELF
. | TRBJ2-7 | TRBV5-6 | ASSPGEYEQY
TRBD1 | TRBJ1-2 | TRBV5-5 | ASSSAPGQGFYGYT
TRBD1 | TRBJ1-2 | TRBV6-5 | ASHRGGQGVGYT
TRBD2 | TRBJ2-3 | TRBV10-2 | ASRGAGAITDTQY
TRBD1 | . | TRBV7-9 | ASSLLGTGSYEQY
TRBD1 | TRBJ2-2 | TRBV24-1 | ATSDLGQDTGELF
. | TRBJ2-7 | TRBV15 | ATSRAGPGSGEQY
. | TRBJ1-1 | TRBV6-6 | ASSFQQGNTEAF
. | TRBJ1-2 | TRBV9 | ASSLTRGGYT
. | TRBJ2-7 | TRBV7-8 | ASSLVASAYEQY
. | TRBJ2-5 | TRBV10-3 | AISEVAHQETQY
. | TRBJ2-3 | TRBV9 | ASSVTGISADTQY
. | TRBJ1-1 | TRBV27 | ASSYLEANTEAF
. | TRBJ2-1 | TRBV2 | ASQGFYNEQF
. | TRBJ1-1 | TRBV3-1/TRBV3-2 | ASSQVEGNTEAF
. | TRBJ2-2 | TRBV2 | ASSDGGHTGELF
TRBD1 | TRBJ1-6 | TRBV6-5 | ASSWDREGSPLH
TRBD2 | TRBJ2-5 | TRBV13 | ASSLLAGGPSQETQY
TRBD1 | TRBJ2-2 | TRBV7-9 | AGGQGNTGELF
. | TRBJ2-1 | TRBV5-1 | ASSLAAVSSNEQF
TRBD1 | TRBJ1-4 | TRBV6-1 | ASREGRTGESEKLF
. | TRBJ2-2 | TRBV27 | ASSSGGTGELF
. | TRBJ1-1 | TRBV6-1 | ASSERGGQGEAF
TRBD1 | TRBJ2-7 | TRBV5-4 | ASRDAGGRSYEQY
. | TRBJ2-1 | TRBV7-2 | ASSPAFRSPVNEQF
. | TRBJ1-6 | TRBV5-6 | ASSIGGYGQRNSPLH
TRBD2 | TRBJ2-5 | TRBV29-1 | SVDTPPGRGGETQY
TRBD1 | TRBJ1-5 | TRBV5-1 | ASSSSGTANQPQH
TRBD2 | TRBJ2-1 | TRBV27 | ASAGRGGLGPYNEQF
. | TRBJ2-2 | TRBV30 | AWISRTANTGELF
TRBD1 | TRBJ1-2 | TRBV6-2/TRBV6-3 | ASSPGTGRLGNGYT
. | TRBJ2-7 | TRBV11-2 | ASSRGGGLFDEQY